Each of the 11 T cell receptor beta chains below was sequenced from the same sample in a study of PD-1 blockade in classical Hodgkin lymphoma. Libraries were prepared by immunoSEQ multiplex PCR; TCRdb keeps only in-frame clonotypes and omits some of them. The top ten clones hold roughly 2% of a sample with approximately 96,000 clones, around 93% of them seen once. The time point denotes: cycle 4 day 1 (C4D1), after five to seven weeks of nivolumab. Exposure to brentuximab vedotin varied, and each patient had relapsed following autologous stem cell transplantation. Source: peripheral blood mononuclear cells (PBMCs), taken before the fourth cycle of nivolumab. The receptors come from a human donor with classical Hodgkin lymphoma.

The chain's CDR3 is CATSRDLQVNTGELFF. The CDR3 coding sequence is TGTGCCACCAGCAGAGATCTTCAGGTGAACACCGGGGAGCTGTTTTTT. This sequence joins TRBV15 and TRBJ2-2; D uncertain. V lost 0 bases, J lost 1 base, and 9 bases lay in between. The CDR3 runs 16 residues. Germline-derived CDR1 and CDR2 are LNHNV and YYDKDF (reference sequence). Full variable domain (outside the CDR3, taken from reference TRBV15 and TRBJ2-2): DAMVIQNPRYQVTQFGKPVTLSCSQTLNHNVMYWYQQKSSQAPKLLFHYYDKDFNNEADTPDNFQSRRPNTSFCFLDIRSPGLGDTAMYLCATSRDLQVNTGELFFGEGSRLTVL.

This CDR3 reads CAWTRTGPGNTIYF. DNA for the CDR3: TGTGCCTGGACCAGGACAGGGCCCGGAAACACCATATATTTT. The chain recombines TRBV30 with TRBJ1-3, with 8 nucleotides matching TRBD1. The CDR3 is made up of 14 amino acids. With V trimmed by 4 bases and J by 4 bases, 6 bases remained unmatched. CDR1 and CDR2 from the germline V gene are GTSNPN and SVGIG (reference sequence).

This chain connects TRBV11-2 to TRBJ1-2; D possibly corresponds to TRBD1 (5 bases). Trimming took off 4 bases at V and 0 bases at J, with 15 bases between the two ends. CDR1 is SGHAT, CDR2 FQNNGV, per germline. The CDR3 has 16 amino acids. CDR3 sequence reads: CASSSIRRDSNYGYTF. Written as DNA, the CDR3 is TGTGCCAGCAGCTCGATACGCAGGGATTCTAACTATGGCTACACCTTC.

The chain has TRBV28 and TRBJ2-3; 10 bases map to TRBD2. V was pared by 7 bases and J by 4 bases, with 14 bases of the junction left unmatched. Looked up from germline, CDR1 is MDHEN and CDR2 is SYDVKM. The CDR3 totals 17 residues. The CDR3 region is CASTGLLAGVGADTQYF. DNA for the CDR3: TGTGCCAGCACAGGGTTGCTAGCGGGAGTCGGGGCAGATACGCAGTATTTT. The entire variable domain, with the rest obtained from reference TRBV28 and TRBJ2-3, is as follows: DVKVTQSSRYLVKRTGEKVFLECVQDMDHENMFWYRQDPGLGLRLIYFSYDVKMKEKGDIPEGYSVSREKKERFSLILESASTNQTSMYLCASTGLLAGVGADTQYFGPGTRLTVL.

The CDR3 region is CAISESTGLSGNTIYF. CDR3 nucleotide sequence: TGTGCCATCAGTGAGTCGACCGGGTTGTCTGGAAACACCATATATTTT. The V call is TRBV10-3, the J call TRBJ1-3; unclear D gene. V lost 0 bases and J 1 base, leaving 10 bases between the germline ends. Germline V gene sequence: CDR1 ENHRY, CDR2 SYGVKD. The CDR3 covers 16 residues.

The V call is TRBV6-5, the J call TRBJ2-5; 11 positions match TRBD1. The J call may not be correct, given that the DNA end is closer to TRBJ2-7. Germline V gene data show CDR1 as MNHEY and CDR2 as SVGAGI. The CDR3 spans 15 residues. As DNA, the CDR3 is TGTGCCAGCAGGTCCGGGACAGGGGGGGTCTACGAGCAGTACTTC. Translation: CASRSGTGGVYEQYF.

The table lists this clone with a count of one. This chain links TRBV19 with TRBJ1-1; a possible D gene is TRBD1 (6 bases). V was cut by 5 bases and J by 0 bases, with 16 bases left in between. This CDR3 is 16 amino acids long. Per germline, CDR1 LNHDA and CDR2 SQIVND (reference sequence). DNA for the CDR3: TGTGCCAGTAGTTCAACTTGGACAGCCATGAACACTGAAGCTTTCTTT. Translating gives CASSSTWTAMNTEAFF.

CDR3 residues: CASSRVRGQGEGYEQYF. The DNA of the CDR3 is TGCGCCAGCAGTAGAGTTCGGGGACAGGGAGAGGGCTACGAGCAGTACTTC. The J gene is TRBJ2-7, the V gene TRBV10-2, with 9 bases aligning to TRBD1. This CDR3 is built from 17 residues. V lost 5 bases and J lost 3; bases outside the gene matches: 14. Germline V gene data show CDR1 as WSHSY and CDR2 as SAAADI.

This clone was found a few times. The V and J genes are TRBV14 and TRBJ2-3; D is uncertain. Per the germline V gene, CDR1 is SGHDN and CDR2 is FVKESK. Trimming removed 1 base at V and 1 base at J, with 3 bases between. This CDR3 has 13 amino acids. This chain's CDR3 is CASSQGRTDTQYF. In DNA, the CDR3 is TGTGCCAGCAGCCAAGGACGCACAGATACGCAGTATTTT.

This chain uses TRBV9 with TRBJ2-2, with a weak D call TRBD1 (5 bases). The germline V and J ends were trimmed by 0 bases and 4 bases, with 10 bases remaining between them. The CDR3 totals 15 residues. Germline CDR1 is SGDLS and CDR2 is YYNGEE. This chain's CDR3 is CASSVGTLSTGELFF. The CDR3 nucleotides are TGTGCCAGCAGCGTAGGGACACTGAGCACCGGGGAGCTGTTTTTT.

The chain joins TRBV10-1 to TRBJ2-7; D is undetermined. There are 11 residues in the CDR3. V gave up 3 bases and J gave up 6 bases, with 6 bases separating them. CDR1 is WNHNN and CDR2 is SYGVQD in the germline V gene (reference sequence). CDR3 bases: TGCGCCAGCAGTGAAAGTTTCGAGCAGTACTTC. This codes for CASSESFEQYF.